The TCR beta chain described here comes from a study of identifying expanded T cells in peripheral blood. Some clones are missing from TCRdb's copy, which holds only in-frame ones; the method was immunoSEQ multiplex PCR. The sample lists 95,000 to 100,000 clones; roughly 89% were seen once. Whole-study results and caveats: Across healthy donors, higher total template counts meant significantly greater two-week count variance. Differentially abundant clones: roughly 1.2 between replicates, around 17 at around 14 days, approximately 18 at four.

With respect to this clone: Its antigen is currently unknown.

The CDR3 covers 15 residues. The germline gives CDR1 SGHVS, CDR2 FQNEAQ. V was pared by 5 bases and J by 5 bases, with 10 bases of the junction left unmatched. Collection occurred without any documented infections or immune events in donors. This clonotype was obtained from a person aged 18 to 75 in good health. The sample consisted of blood. The J gene is TRBJ1-1, the V gene TRBV7-8, with 8 bases fitting TRBD1. The DNA for the CDR3 is TGTGCCAGCAGCCCGATGGGACAGGTCGCTACTGAAGCTTTCTTT. This gives the protein CASSPMGQVATEAFF.